This T cell receptor (beta chain) was sequenced in a study of cytomegalovirus exposure and HLA in healthy donors. The V gene's germline CDR1 is MNHNS and CDR2 SASEGT. The CDR3 has 16 residues. V was pared by 4 bases and J by 4 bases, with 17 bases between. Amplification used 60 Vbeta primers and 13 Jbeta primers. Clones were read by immunoSEQ multiplex PCR, and TCRdb kept only the in-frame ones, dropping some. The sample consists of approximately 100,000 clones, 65% to 80% of them appearing once. The sample was PBMCs. The chain carries TRBV6-1 and TRBJ1-5; a weak D match, TRBD1 (6 bases). This receptor was identified in a human donor in good health. The CDR3 protein is CASSAAPQGTNQPQHF. In DNA form, the CDR3 reads TGTGCCAGCAGTGCCGCACCTCAGGGGACAAATCAGCCCCAGCATTTT.